Listed here are 6 T cell receptor beta chains from one sample, sequenced in a study of OX40 agonist ivuxolimab in advanced cancers. Clones were sequenced by immunoSEQ multiplex PCR, and TCRdb holds only the in-frame ones, with some missing. This table has about 64,000 clones, around 80% appearing once. Here the sequenced sample was CD4+ or CD8+ T cells sorted from blood, taken in a trial of the OX40 agonist ivuxolimab. These receptors all stem from an adult with an advanced solid tumor such as melanoma, head and neck, liver or kidney cancer.

The CDR3 DNA is TGTGCCAGTGGGGGCGGGGACAGGGCTCACTATGGCTACACCTTC. It encodes CASGGGDRAHYGYTF. This rearrangement joins TRBV19 to TRBJ1-2; 9 bases align to TRBD1. V gave up 8 bases and J gave up 3 bases; unmatched junction bases: 10. This CDR3 is built from 15 residues. Germline V gene sequence: CDR1 LNHDA, CDR2 SQIVND (reference sequence).

A few counts support this clone. The chain employs TRBV7-8 and TRBJ2-7; D gene uncertain. The CDR3 runs to 12 residues. The V end lost 5 bases, the J end lost 9 bases, and 14 bases lay between the germline ends. The germline gives CDR1 SGHVS, CDR2 FQNEAQ. CDR3 loop: CASSTNSGPQYF. The CDR3 nucleotides are TGTGCCAGCAGCACCAACTCTGGGCCGCAGTACTTC.

The rearrangement uses TRBV5-1 and TRBJ2-1; D gene uncertain. Looked up from germline, CDR1 is SGHRS and CDR2 is YFSETQ. V dropped 1 base and J dropped 0 bases, with 8 bases sitting between them. The CDR3 sequence is 15 residues long. CDR3 sequence: CASSLQTLSYNEQFF. CDR3 in DNA: TGCGCCAGCAGCTTGCAGACCCTCTCCTACAATGAGCAGTTCTTC.

The V and J genes are TRBV5-1 and TRBJ2-5, with D possibly called TRBD1 or TRBD2 (5 bases each). This CDR3 contains 17 residues. Germline V gene lookup returns CDR1 SGHRS and CDR2 YFSETQ. V dropped 3 bases and J dropped 1 base, with 19 bases sitting between them. The CDR3 reads CASSSGRASGVQETQYF. Written as DNA, the CDR3 is TGCGCCAGCAGCTCGGGGCGGGCCAGCGGAGTCCAAGAGACCCAGTACTTC.

In the case of this clone: Other DNA sequences in the sample encode the same CDR3. The gene calls are TRBV7-9 and TRBJ2-7; D unresolved. This CDR3 comprises 12 residues. Trimming pared 1 base from V and 2 bases from J, leaving 3 bases between. Looked up from germline, CDR1 is SEHNR and CDR2 is FQNEAQ (reference sequence). DNA of the CDR3: TGTGCCAGCAGCTTAGGTGCCTACGAGCAGTACTTC. It yields the protein CASSLGAYEQYF.

The rearrangement joins TRBV18 to TRBJ1-5; D remains unclear. The CDR3 totals 16 residues. V was shortened by 3 bases and J by 5 bases, with 17 bases between the two germline ends. Germline CDR1 and CDR2: KGHSH and LQKENI. The CDR3 DNA sequence: TGTGCCAGCTCACCGTCTCCCCACGGGCCCGATCAGCCCCAGCATTTT. This sequence encodes CASSPSPHGPDQPQHF.